This T cell receptor (beta chain) was retrieved from a study of CD8 T cells in Susac syndrome. Study results and limitations: The authors acknowledged that the study's TCR sequencing and HLA analysis involved relatively few individuals.

J was trimmed by 0 bases and V by 4 bases; bases with no gene match: 8. The CDR3 is made up of 18 amino acids. The V gene's germline CDR1 is KGHDR and CDR2 SFDVKD. As concerns this clonotype: Its antigen is still unknown.

Sequencing targeted TCR beta in blood CD8+ and CD4+ T cells. TEMRA cells underwent FACS enrichment and CD8+ and CD4+ T cells underwent negative isolation. Roughly 0.45 to 1 ug RNA was reverse transcribed with random hexamers. An immunoSEQ multiplex PCR amplified TCR beta CDR3 over 54 Vbeta and 13 Jbeta. TCRdb re-derived calls from the immunoSEQ multiplex PCR reads in MiXCR, one entry per CDR3 protein. This sample has roughly 150,000 distinct CDR3 sequences, with roughly 94% found just once. The rearrangement links TRBV24-1 to TRBJ2-6; 7 positions agree with TRBD1. The sequencing input was CD8+ T cells from PBMCs. The receptor was derived from a human donor with multiple sclerosis. In DNA form, the CDR3 reads TGTGCCACCAGTGACCGGGACAGCCCAATCTCTGGGGCCAACGTCCTGACTTTC. Protein product: CATSDRDSPISGANVLTF.